Following are 12 T cell receptor beta chains from one sample sequenced in a study of OX40 agonist ivuxolimab in advanced cancers. The table came from immunoSEQ multiplex PCR; TCRdb's copy has only in-frame clones and leaves some out. The repertoire includes 40,000 to 45,000 clones, 85% to 95% of them detected once, and roughly 15% sits in the top ten. Sequenced here: CD4+ or CD8+ T cells sorted from blood, sampled in a trial of the OX40 agonist ivuxolimab. The receptors here all came from an adult with an advanced solid tumor such as melanoma, head and neck, liver or kidney cancer.

This clone has a single count. The chain is built from TRBV6-5 and TRBJ1-1; 7 bases fit TRBD1. The ends lost 6 bases at V and 5 bases at J; junction bases unmatched: 6. The germline V gene has CDR1 MNHEY and CDR2 SVGAGI. The CDR3 runs to 13 residues. For the CDR3, the DNA is TGTGCCAGCAGGACAGGGCTAGGGACTGAAGCTTTCTTT. It codes for CASRTGLGTEAFF.

The CDR3 here is CASSEHRDSMNTEAFF. CDR3 sequence (DNA): TGTGCCAGCAGTGAACACCGGGACTCAATGAACACTGAAGCTTTCTTT. V is TRBV28 and J is TRBJ1-1; D might be TRBD1 (5 bases). V lost 5 bases and J lost 0, with 16 bases in between. CDR1 and CDR2 from the germline V gene are MDHEN and SYDVKM. CDR3 size: 16 residues.

The gene calls are TRBV9 and TRBJ2-1, with 8 nucleotides matching TRBD2. This CDR3 region has 15 residues. Germline CDR1 SGDLS, CDR2 YYNGEE. The V and J ends lost 5 bases and 0 bases, in that order; junction bases with no gene match: 4. The CDR3: CASSPSGSSYNEQFF. Here the CDR3 DNA reads TGTGCCAGCAGTCCCAGCGGGAGCTCCTACAATGAGCAGTTCTTC.

This clone was seen just once. V gene TRBV28 combines with J gene TRBJ1-5, with a tentative D call TRBD1 (5 bases). Germline assignment: CDR1 MDHEN and CDR2 SYDVKM. The CDR3 covers 14 residues. V was shortened by 5 bases and J by 6 bases, with 14 bases between the two germline ends. CDR3 sequence: CASSPGRGRQPQHF. The DNA for the CDR3 is TGTGCCAGCAGTCCCGGTAGGGGCCGTCAGCCCCAGCATTTT.

The chain joins TRBV19 to TRBJ2-5; TRBD2 matches at 8 bases. The CDR3 runs 15 residues. Germline V gene sequence: CDR1 LNHDA, CDR2 SQIVND (reference sequence). V shed 3 bases, J shed 6 bases, and the junction held 9 bases outside the gene matches. The CDR3 DNA is TGTGCCAGTAGTATTGCGGGGGGATTTGAGAAGACCCAGTACTTC. Residues: CASSIAGGFEKTQYF.

V usage is TRBV2 and J usage is TRBJ1-4; TRBD1 matches 9 bases. In germline, CDR1 is SNHLY, CDR2 FYNNEI. After removal of 2 bases from V and 3 bases from J, the junction contained 4 bases not matched to a gene. The CDR3 sequence is 16 residues long. The CDR3: CASSERDRDPNEKLFF. The CDR3 DNA reads TGTGCCAGCAGTGAAAGGGACAGGGATCCTAATGAAAAACTGTTTTTT.

This clone was found a few times. The chain recombines TRBV6-4 with TRBJ2-3; D unresolved. Looked up from germline, CDR1 is MRHNA and CDR2 is SNTAGT. The V gene lost 3 bases and the J gene lost 1 base, with 11 bases spanning the gap. The CDR3 is 15 residues long. CDR3 region: CASSEGPGGTDTQYF. The CDR3 DNA reads TGTGCCAGCAGTGAAGGGCCTGGGGGCACAGATACGCAGTATTTT.

V and J are TRBV9 and TRBJ2-1, with TRBD2 identical over 12 bases. Trimming removed 0 bases from V and 7 bases from J; junction bases left unmatched: 2. Per germline, CDR1 SGDLS and CDR2 YYNGEE. The CDR3 runs 15 residues. This CDR3 reads CASSVASGRGNEQFF. CDR3 coding DNA: TGTGCCAGCAGCGTAGCTAGCGGGAGGGGAAATGAGCAGTTCTTC. Full variable domain (remainder filled in from reference TRBV9 and TRBJ2-1): DSGVTQTPKHLITATGQRVTLRCSPRSGDLSVYWYQQSLDQGLQFLIQYYNGEERAKGNILERFSAQQFPDLHSELNLSSLELGDSALYFCASSVASGRGNEQFFGPGTRLTVL.

The rearrangement uses TRBV4-2 and TRBJ2-1, with D possibly matching TRBD2 (5 bases). The CDR3 sequence is 17 residues long. Germline CDR1 and CDR2: LGHNA and YNFKEQ. Deletions cut 3 bases from V and 2 bases from J, with 17 bases between. The CDR3 nucleotides read TGTGCCAGCAGCCATCCCGGTAGCGAGAGACCCTACAATGAGCAGTTCTTC. Translating gives CASSHPGSERPYNEQFF.

The chain is built from TRBV4-3 and TRBJ2-7, with D possibly TRBD1 on 6 matching bases. Germline V lookup: CDR1 LGHNA, CDR2 YSLEER. The CDR3 sequence is 15 residues long. The V and J ends lost 0 bases and 0 bases respectively, with 9 bases between them. CDR3 residues: CASSQDRDNSYEQYF. The CDR3 coding sequence is TGCGCCAGCAGCCAAGATCGGGACAACTCCTACGAGCAGTACTTC.

This clone was observed once. CDR3 in amino acids: CASRETSGTYEQYF. For the CDR3, the DNA is TGTGCCAGCAGGGAGACTAGCGGAACCTACGAGCAGTACTTC. The chain is built from TRBV27 and TRBJ2-7; TRBD2 agrees at 9 bases. The CDR3 has 14 residues. The V gene end was trimmed by 6 bases and the J gene end by 2 bases; junction bases not matched to a gene: 5. Germline V gene data show CDR1 as MNHEY and CDR2 as SMNVEV (reference sequence).

V usage is TRBV2 and J usage is TRBJ2-1; 7 bases are a match to TRBD2. CDR1 and CDR2 from the germline V gene are SNHLY and FYNNEI. V was pared by 6 bases and J by 8 bases, with 13 bases of the junction left unmatched. This CDR3 has 15 amino acids. The CDR3 loop is CASSERTSAIHEQFF. DNA for the CDR3: TGTGCCAGCAGCGAAAGGACTAGTGCGATCCATGAGCAGTTCTTC.